This T cell receptor (beta chain) was sequenced during a study of T-cell memory formation after mild COVID-19. The CDR3 sequence is 14 residues long. Germline-derived CDR1 and CDR2 are SGHKS and YYEKEE (reference sequence). The ends were cut back, 2 bases at V and 8 bases at J, with 13 bases in the middle. Via MiXCR, TCRdb re-called the 5' RACE reads, giving one row per CDR3 protein. The table lists approximately 580,000 distinct CDR3 sequences, over 20% of them singletons. Sequencing was performed on PBMCs or a T cell subset sorted from them (not recorded which). The chain carries TRBV5-5 and TRBJ1-4; weak D call: TRBD1 (5 bases). The sequence came from an adult woman who had mild COVID-19 (a few samples of this study predate the infection). Cell type and time point are not known. The CDR3 protein is CASSFRREGEKLFF. The CDR3 bases are TGTGCCAGCAGCTTTCGCAGGGAGGGAGAAAAACTGTTTTTT.